One sample yielded the 21 T cell receptor beta chains listed below, sequenced in a study of shared clonotypes between healthy human individuals. Data came from immunoSEQ multiplex PCR; TCRdb stores just in-frame clones and leaves some out. The sample records hundreds of thousands of clones, about 76% being singletons. Sequenced material: PBMCs. The origin of the receptors is a woman aged 40 to 50 in good health. Some clones in this sample may be carry-over from other donors' samples.

This chain links TRBV13 with TRBJ1-6; D may be TRBD1 (6 bases). With 2 bases removed from V and 8 bases from J, the gap between germline ends came to 16 bases. The CDR3 runs to 16 residues. The V gene's germline CDR1 is PRHDT and CDR2 FYEKMQ (reference sequence). CDR3 sequence: CASSLSRTVSYSPLHF. The CDR3, as DNA: TGTGCCAGCAGCTTATCCAGGACAGTCTCCTATTCACCCCTCCACTTT.

Many counts were recorded for this clone. This sequence joins TRBV5-1 and TRBJ2-4; TRBD2 matches at 10 bases. Germline-derived CDR1 and CDR2 are SGHRS and YFSETQ. The J segment lost 6 bases and the V segment lost 4 bases, leaving 7 bases of the junction unmatched. The CDR3 consists of 15 residues. CDR3 bases: TGCGCCAGCAGCACCGCGGCTAGCGGGAGAAACATTCAGTACTTC. This sequence encodes CASSTAASGRNIQYF.

The rearrangement joins TRBV30 to TRBJ2-5, with 10 bases that match TRBD2. Germline V gene data show CDR1 as GTSNPN and CDR2 as SVGIG (reference sequence). This CDR3 has 14 amino acids. J gave up 3 bases and V 4 bases, and 5 bases lay outside the gene matches. CDR3 nucleotide sequence: TGTGCCTGGACCAGGACTAGCGGAAAAGAGACCCAGTACTTC. Residues: CAWTRTSGKETQYF. The variable domain in full, with the rest retrieved from reference TRBV30 and TRBJ2-5, is SQTIHQWPATLVQPVGSPLSLECTVEGTSNPNLYWYRQAAGRGLQLLFYSVGIGQISSEVPQNLSASRPQDRQFILSSKKLLLSDSGFYLCAWTRTSGKETQYFGPGTRLLVL.

This clone was seen a few times. The V gene is TRBV7-2, the J gene TRBJ2-1, with 14 bases aligning to TRBD2. V trimming: 5 bases; J trimming: 9 bases; junction bases outside the gene matches: 9. Per the germline V gene, CDR1 is SGHTA and CDR2 is FQGNSA. The CDR3 has 16 amino acids. CDR3 in amino acids: CASSPTSGRAGAEQFF. The CDR3 DNA sequence: TGTGCCAGCAGCCCGACTAGCGGGAGGGCGGGGGCTGAGCAGTTCTTC.

In regard to this clone: Since a much larger clone is just one base distant, this may be a read error. The V gene is TRBV27, the J gene TRBJ2-5; 9 positions match TRBD1. The germline V gene encodes CDR1 MNHEY and CDR2 SMNVEV (reference sequence). This CDR3 contains 14 residues. In DNA form, the CDR3 reads TGTGGCAGCAGGCCGACAGGGGGGTGGGAGACCCAGTACTTC. Protein sequence: CGSRPTGGWETQYF.

V is TRBV11-2 and J is TRBJ2-7, with TRBD2 matching 7 bases. CDR3 length: 13 amino acids. The germline V gene has CDR1 SGHAT and CDR2 FQNNGV. V trimming: 6 bases; J trimming: 2 bases; junction bases outside the gene matches: 4. The CDR3 region has the DNA TGTGCCAGCAGACGGGACTATACCTACGAGCAGTACTTC. Its translation: CASRRDYTYEQYF.

V usage is TRBV5-1 and J usage is TRBJ2-3, with D tentatively TRBD2 (6 bases). V shed 2 bases and J shed 14 bases, with 15 bases lying between them. This CDR3 has 12 amino acids. Per germline, CDR1 SGHRS and CDR2 YFSETQ. CDR3 DNA: TGCGCCAGCAGCTTAGTCCCGGGAGAAGGGTATTTT. As protein: CASSLVPGEGYF.

This clone came up many times. V usage is TRBV19 and J usage is TRBJ2-1, with 9 nucleotides matching TRBD1. CDR3 length: 12 residues. V lost 9 bases, J lost 4 bases, and 1 base stayed unmatched. Germline V gene lookup returns CDR1 LNHDA and CDR2 SQIVND (reference sequence). The CDR3 is CASGTGYNEQFF. The DNA for the CDR3 is TGTGCCAGCGGGACAGGGTACAATGAGCAGTTCTTC. Full variable domain (remainder filled in from reference TRBV19 and TRBJ2-1): DGGITQSPKYLFRKEGQNVTLSCEQNLNHDAMYWYRQDPGQGLRLIYYSQIVNDFQKGDIAEGYSVSREKKESFPLTVTSAQKNPTAFYLCASGTGYNEQFFGPGTRLTVL.

The V and J genes are TRBV5-6 and TRBJ2-1, with 9 bases matching TRBD2. Germline CDR1 is SGHDT and CDR2 is YYEEEE. The CDR3 contains 17 residues. Trimming at V came to 1 base and at J to 2 bases, leaving 7 bases not matched to a gene. The CDR3 nucleotides are TGTGCCAGCAGCTTGTTCTTGGGCGGGAGGGCCTACAATGAGCAGTTCTTC. This gives the protein CASSLFLGGRAYNEQFF. Drawing the rest from reference TRBV5-6 and TRBJ2-1, the complete variable domain is DAGVTQSPTHLIKTRGQQVTLRCSPKSGHDTVSWYQQALGQGPQFIFQYYEEEERQRGNFPDRFSGHQFPNYSSELNVNALLLGDSALYLCASSLFLGGRAYNEQFFGPGTRLTVL.

The rearrangement links TRBV30 to TRBJ2-1, with TRBD2 identical over 7 bases. Germline V CDR1 and CDR2: GTSNPN, SVGIG (reference sequence). The CDR3 is 13 amino acids. V was clipped by 2 bases and J by 5 bases; unmatched bases: 3. The DNA for the CDR3 is TGTGCCTGGAGTAGCGGGATAGACAATGAGCAGTTCTTC. It is translated as CAWSSGIDNEQFF.

The chain recombines TRBV14 with TRBJ2-2, with D uncertain. V was cut by 1 base and J by 4 bases, with 7 bases left in between. Germline CDR1 reads SGHDN; CDR2 reads FVKESK. CDR3 length: 14 amino acids. CDR3 nucleotide sequence: TGTGCCAGCAGCCAAGGGCGGAGCACCGGGGAGCTGTTTTTT. It is translated as CASSQGRSTGELFF.

The chain carries TRBV2 and TRBJ1-3, with TRBD1 matching 7 bases. The J segment lost 7 bases and the V segment lost 9 bases, leaving 9 bases of the junction unmatched. This CDR3 contains 13 residues. Germline loops: CDR1 SNHLY, CDR2 FYNNEI. CDR3 sequence: CASSTGTANTIYF. The CDR3 DNA reads as TGTGCCAGTTCTACCGGGACAGCCAACACCATATATTTT.

This rearrangement joins TRBV11-2 to TRBJ2-3, with 7 bases fitting TRBD1. V lost 2 bases and J lost 4; bases outside the gene matches: 9. The CDR3 contains 16 residues. Germline CDR1 is SGHAT and CDR2 is FQNNGV. CDR3 in DNA: TGTGCCAGCAGCTTAAGAAAAGGGGGCCGGTCAGATACGCAGTATTTT. It translates to CASSLRKGGRSDTQYF.

The CDR3 loop is CASSLGTGSPYEQYF. The CDR3 nucleotides are TGTGCCAGCAGCTTAGGGACAGGGTCACCCTACGAGCAGTACTTC. The J gene is TRBJ2-7, the V gene TRBV11-2; TRBD1 matches at 8 bases. V was pared by 1 base and J by 2 bases, with 4 bases of the junction left unmatched. The CDR3 contains 15 residues. The germline V gene encodes CDR1 SGHAT and CDR2 FQNNGV.

About this clone itself: The junction shows a germline mismatch at one end, possibly a read error. This chain uses TRBV18 with TRBJ2-1, with 8 bases aligning to TRBD2. This CDR3 is built from 17 residues. CDR1 and CDR2 from the germline V gene are KGHSH and LQKENI. The CDR3 here is CASPPWSGRGGYNEQFF. The DNA for the CDR3 is TGTGCCAGCCCACCCTGGAGCGGGAGAGGGGGCTACAATGAGCAGTTCTTC. The variable domain in full, with the rest retrieved from reference TRBV18 and TRBJ2-1, is NAGVMQNPRHLVRRRGQEARLRCSPMKGHSHVYWYRQLPEEGLKFMVYLQKENIIDESGMPKERFSAEFPKEGPSILRIQQVVRGDSAAYFCASPPWSGRGGYNEQFFGPGTRLTVL.

The V call is TRBV27, the J call TRBJ2-7; 8 nucleotides agree with TRBD1. This CDR3 has 13 residues. The V segment lost 6 bases and the J segment 6 bases; nucleotides outside the gene matches: 7. CDR1 MNHEY and CDR2 SMNVEV come from the germline V gene (reference sequence). The CDR3, as DNA: TGTGCCAGCAGCTCAGACAGGGGTGGCGAGCAGTACTTC. Translating gives CASSSDRGGEQYF.

The chain employs TRBV5-6 and TRBJ2-1; D gene unclear. Trimming took off 3 bases at V and 0 bases at J, with 10 bases between the two ends. Germline lookup yields CDR1 SGHDT and CDR2 YYEEEE. This CDR3 has 15 amino acids. In nucleotides, the CDR3 is TGTGCCAGCAGCTCCCATAGGAGCTCCTACAATGAGCAGTTCTTC. Its protein product is CASSSHRSSYNEQFF.

In this sample, this clone turned up once. The chain links TRBV6-8 to TRBJ2-5, with unresolved D. The germline V gene encodes CDR1 MNHGY and CDR2 SAAAGT. V was pared by 6 bases and J by 11 bases, with 7 bases between. CDR3 length equals 9 residues. CDR3 sequence reads: CASSPEQYF. The DNA of the CDR3 is TGTGCCAGCAGCCCTGAGCAGTACTTC.

The chain carries TRBV5-1 and TRBJ2-3; unclear D gene. From germline, CDR1 is SGHRS and CDR2 YFSETQ. The ends were cut back, 2 bases at V and 5 bases at J, with 6 bases in the middle. The CDR3 loop spans 12 amino acids. The DNA for the CDR3 is TGCGCCAGCAGCTTAGGCGGAGATACGCAGTATTTT. It encodes CASSLGGDTQYF. The complete variable domain, with remaining parts taken from reference TRBV5-1 and TRBJ2-3, reads KAGVTQTPRYLIKTRGQQVTLSCSPISGHRSVSWYQQTPGQGLQFLFEYFSETQRNKGNFPGRFSGRQFSNSRSEMNVSTLELGDSALYLCASSLGGDTQYFGPGTRLTVL.

The J gene is TRBJ2-1, the V gene TRBV4-1; 11 bases agree with TRBD2. This CDR3 has 17 residues. Trimming cost V 3 bases and J 7 bases; bases outside gene matches: 11. Germline CDR1 is MGHRA and CDR2 is YSYEKL. The CDR3 bases are TGCGCCAGCAGCCATGGATTAACTAGCGGGAGCGGAAATGAGCAGTTCTTC. This encodes CASSHGLTSGSGNEQFF.

The gene calls are TRBV2 and TRBJ2-7; D not resolved. Germline CDR1 is SNHLY and CDR2 is FYNNEI. The CDR3 spans 14 residues. Trimming removed 1 base at V and 2 bases at J, with 9 bases between. CDR3 residues: CASSEVRTAYEQYF. The CDR3 DNA reads as TGTGCCAGCAGTGAAGTCAGGACCGCCTACGAGCAGTACTTC.